What follows are 8 T cell receptor beta chains derived from one specimen sequenced in a study of T cells in Graves' hyperthyroidism and ophthalmopathy. Authors of the study amplified TCR beta CDR3 regions from RNA transcripts. The HTBI primer set drove a first-round RT-PCR of the TCR CDR3. TCRdb used MiXCR to reprocess the multiplex PCR reads, holding one entry per CDR3 protein. This table has 550,000 to 700,000 distinct CDR3 sequences, over 12% appearing once. The specimen was blood. The source is a woman aged 35 to 49 with Graves' ophthalmopathy.

The table lists this clonotype with a few counts. The V and J genes are TRBV6-1 and TRBJ2-5; 7 nucleotides align to TRBD2. CDR3 length equals 16 residues. Trimming cost V 6 bases and J 4 bases; bases outside gene matches: 14. CDR1 and CDR2 from the germline V gene are MNHNS and SASEGT. The CDR3 DNA reads TGTGCCAGCAGCCGGGTGACTGGCGGGAGTGGAGAGACCCAGTACTTC. Its protein is CASSRVTGGSGETQYF.

Concerning this clonotype: At one end, the junction sequence differs from germline, possibly due to a read error. V usage is TRBV4-2 and J usage is TRBJ2-6; D possibly corresponds to TRBD1 (5 bases). The length of the CDR3 is 17 residues. Germline loops: CDR1 LGHNA, CDR2 YNFKEQ. CDR3 coding DNA: TGTGCCAGCAGCCAAGATAAAAGTAGCTCTGGGGCCAACATCCTGACTTTC. Translating it yields CASSQDKSSSGANILTF.

This clonotype was seen at least ten times. The V and J genes are TRBV12-3 or TRBV12-4 and TRBJ2-7; D is undetermined. The CDR3 sequence is 15 residues long. Trimming shortened V by 3 bases and J by 4 bases, and 16 bases separated the two germline ends. Here the CDR3 reads CASSFLSPIAYEQYF. Written as DNA, the CDR3 is TGTGCCAGCAGTTTTTTATCTCCAATAGCATACGAGCAGTACTTC.

This clonotype has a count of ten or more. The V and J genes are TRBV6-2 or TRBV6-3 and TRBJ2-7; the D call may be TRBD1 or TRBD2 (6 bases each). This CDR3 has 16 amino acids. The ends were cut back, 0 bases at V and 4 bases at J, with 16 bases in the middle. Germline CDR1 and CDR2: MNHEY and SVGEGT. The CDR3 DNA reads as TGTGCCAGCAGTTACTCGAGAGCCGGAGGGGGGTACGAGCAGTACTTC. This sequence encodes CASSYSRAGGGYEQYF.

This clonotype has ten or more counts. The rearrangement uses TRBV28 and TRBJ2-7; D is ambiguous. Germline values: CDR1 MDHEN, CDR2 SYDVKM. Trimming cost V 4 bases and J 0 bases, with 22 bases left between them. The CDR3 sequence is 18 residues long. CDR3 bases: TGTGCCAGCAGTTCCTACGCCTCGCCCGTGTCAGGCTCCTACGAGCAGTACTTC. It specifies CASSSYASPVSGSYEQYF.

The chain links TRBV10-3 to TRBJ2-5, with D hard to call. The germline gives CDR1 ENHRY, CDR2 SYGVKD. The CDR3 is 13 amino acids. Trimming stripped 3 bases from V and 5 bases from J, with 10 bases between. In DNA, the CDR3 is TGTGCCATCAGTGAACGGCCTGGGGAGACCCAGTACTTC. Translating it yields CAISERPGETQYF.

This clonotype has more than one count but fewer than ten. This chain joins TRBV30 and TRBJ1-5; D might be TRBD1 (5 bases). Germline-derived CDR1 and CDR2 are GTSNPN and SVGIG (reference sequence). The germline V and J ends were trimmed by 2 bases and 3 bases, with 8 bases remaining between them. The CDR3 runs 13 residues. The CDR3 DNA sequence: TGTGCCTGGAGTCGACAGAACAATCAGCCCCAGCATTTT. Translation: CAWSRQNNQPQHF.

This clonotype has a count of ten or more. The junction departs from germline at one end; a sequencing error may be responsible. The chain carries TRBV13 and TRBJ1-1, with 9 bases lining up with TRBD1. The CDR3 has 11 residues. CDR1 is PRHDT, CDR2 FYEKMQ, per germline (reference sequence). This CDR3 is CASSYRGRTIF. DNA for the CDR3: TGTGCCAGCAGCTACAGGGGGCGAACTATTTTT.